The T cell receptor beta chain under discussion was sequenced for a study of blood T cell repertoires in COVID-19. For the study at large: The samples span acute and convalescent COVID-19 from the United States, Italy and Spain. T cells, B-cell-depleted T cells, or PBMCs supplied cDNA or gDNA.

Trimming took off 4 bases at V and 1 base at J, with 14 bases between the two ends. The CDR3 contains 16 residues. Per the germline V gene, CDR1 is LGHDT and CDR2 is YNNKEL (reference sequence). In the original workflow: By means of reference gene primer amplification, nucleated cell counts were estimated. Some clones are missing from TCRdb's copy, which holds only in-frame ones; the method was immunoSEQ multiplex PCR. V and J calls plus clone size are reproduced from that table; the DNA served to infer D and trimming. The table lists under 200,000 clones, about 74% of them singletons. This receptor was taken from an elderly woman with acute or convalescent COVID-19. J is TRBJ1-5 and V is TRBV3-1 (or the pseudogene TRBV3-2), with D possibly being TRBD1 (5 bases). Sequencing was performed on peripheral blood. The CDR3 loop is CASSRSGGASNQPQHF. CDR3 bases: TGTGCCAGCAGCCGCTCAGGAGGGGCCAGCAATCAGCCCCAGCATTTT.